This T cell receptor (beta chain) is drawn from a study of T cell clonotyping in hematopoietic cell transplantation. Whole-study findings and limits: Without cell sorting, CD4 versus CD8 contributions remain unresolved. Pathologically expanded recipient clonotypes increased progressively from day 30 to day 180 as diversity fell. Few recipient clonotypes overlapped donors; over 95% were de novo at given depth.

This clone was seen just once. Antigen specificity is unknown. Assay: immunoSEQ multiplex PCR; the TCRdb copy retains only in-frame clones and omits some. The sample comprises some 40,000 clones, less than 95% of which are singletons, and around 0.85% rests with the top ten. Per the germline V gene, CDR1 is SGHTA and CDR2 is FQGNSA. This CDR3 is built from 13 residues. Trimming cost V 7 bases and J 2 bases, with 11 bases left between them. The source of this sequence is a woman between 50 and 59 years old in good health. Some clones in this sample may be carry-over from other donors' samples. This chain links TRBV7-2 with TRBJ2-5, with a tentative D call TRBD1 (6 bases). Specimen: peripheral blood mononuclear cells. CDR3 region: CASTRGGQETQYF. In DNA, the CDR3 is TGTGCCAGCACCCGAGGGGGACAAGAGACCCAGTACTTC.